This T cell receptor beta chain originates from a study of vaccination and CD4 T cells after COVID-19. In the study overall: The convalescents included six males and four females, and among them two were Hispanic while seven were Caucasian. The study collected post-vaccine samples a median around 70 days after dose two, with a range of 14 to 241.

Points on this clonotype: The antigen remains undetermined.

V shed 0 bases and J 4 bases; nucleotides not matched to a gene: 4. Germline V gene sequence: CDR1 LNHDA, CDR2 SQIVND (reference sequence). This CDR3 contains 15 residues. Treatment described: approximately 9-day PBMC culture with coronavirus spike peptide pools or control peptides (ViraFEST assay). ViraFEST sequenced TCRs after peptide-pool expansion of antigen-specific T cells. PCR positivity dates ran from March to December 2020, preceding US Alpha, Beta and Delta variants. At the Johns Hopkins FTIC core, DNA taken from cultured CD4+ T cells was sequenced by way of the Oncomine TCR Beta short-read assay. From the PCR reads, TCRdb called clonotypes with MiXCR, one entry per CDR3 protein. The sample carries over 10,000 distinct CDR3 sequences, about 61% recorded once.

The sample taken for sequencing was CD4+ T cells from blood, cultured in vitro. The sequence was collected from a human donor who had recovered from COVID-19. The chain is built from TRBV19 and TRBJ1-2; 8 nucleotides agree with TRBD1. CDR3 bases: TGTGCCAGTAGTATAGAGGCCAGGGGGCTCTATGGCTACACCTTC. Translated: CASSIEARGLYGYTF.